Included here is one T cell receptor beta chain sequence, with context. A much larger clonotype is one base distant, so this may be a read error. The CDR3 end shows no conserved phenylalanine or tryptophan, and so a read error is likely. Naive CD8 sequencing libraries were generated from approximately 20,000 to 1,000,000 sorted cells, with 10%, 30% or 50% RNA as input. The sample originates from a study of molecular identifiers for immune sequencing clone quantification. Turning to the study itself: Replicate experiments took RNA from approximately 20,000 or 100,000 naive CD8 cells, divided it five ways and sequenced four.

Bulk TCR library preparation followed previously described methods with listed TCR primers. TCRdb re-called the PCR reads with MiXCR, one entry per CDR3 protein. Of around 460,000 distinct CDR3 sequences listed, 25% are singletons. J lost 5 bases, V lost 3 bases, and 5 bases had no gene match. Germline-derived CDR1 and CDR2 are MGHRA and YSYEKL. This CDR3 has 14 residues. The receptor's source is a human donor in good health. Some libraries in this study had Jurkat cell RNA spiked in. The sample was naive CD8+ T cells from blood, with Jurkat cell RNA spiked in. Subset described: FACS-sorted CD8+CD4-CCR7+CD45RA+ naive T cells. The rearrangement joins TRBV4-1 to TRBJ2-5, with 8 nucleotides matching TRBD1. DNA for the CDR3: TGCGCCAGCAGCCAGCTGGGACAGGCCGAGACCCAGTACCTC. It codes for CASSQLGQAETQYL.